Sequencing of this T cell receptor (beta chain) was carried out in a study of sequential checkpoint blockade in melanoma. At the level of the study: Over 20 patients had matched tumor biopsies before treatment and at week 13 after nivolumab or ipilimumab alone. Whole-study findings and limits: T-cell fraction and clonality followed PD-L1 and CD8+ counts, not mutational load. For nivolumab-first patients, baseline tumor clonality was associated with response.

In this sample, this clone turned up a few times. The antigen remains undetermined. Treatment in this sample: randomized to nivolumab then ipilimumab (arm A) or the reverse (arm B). The table came from immunoSEQ multiplex PCR; TCRdb's copy has only in-frame clones and leaves some out. The profile shows 10,000 to 15,000 clones, 21% of them singletons. The germline V and J ends were trimmed by 2 bases and 4 bases, with 8 bases remaining between them. The CDR3 sequence is 13 residues long. Specimen: tumor tissue (inferred from file names), collected from a patient given nivolumab and ipilimumab in sequence. This clonotype was sampled from a human donor with melanoma. The V call is TRBV7-1, the J call TRBJ1-2; D unclear. TRBV7-1 is filed as an ORF, its function uncertain. This chain's CDR3 is CASSSQEIYGYTF. The CDR3 DNA sequence: TGTGCCAGCAGCTCACAGGAAATCTATGGCTACACCTTC.